This record covers a single T cell receptor beta chain. The data belong to a study of blood T cell repertoires in COVID-19. The wider study: Some COVID-19 samples were acute and others convalescent; all came from the United States, Italy and Spain. Sample material is recorded as cDNA or gDNA derived from T cells, B-cell-depleted T cells, or PBMCs.

Losses at the gene ends were 1 base for V and 2 bases for J; bases not matched to a gene: 10. Looked up from germline, CDR1 is SGHVS and CDR2 is FQNEAQ. The length of the CDR3 is 17 residues. Authors' analysis steps: Reference gene primer amplification gave estimated nucleated cell counts. Only in-frame clones appear in the TCRdb table, and some are missing; sequencing was by immunoSEQ multiplex PCR. The DNA was the basis for D and trimming; V, J and clone size are from that table. The sample consists of a few hundred thousand clones, approximately 78% of them appearing once. The source material was peripheral blood. The receptor was derived from a woman aged 18-35 years with acute or convalescent COVID-19. The chain employs TRBV7-8 and TRBJ2-7; 8 bases align to TRBD1. This CDR3 reads CASSLVFRTGSPYEQYF. Here the CDR3 DNA reads TGTGCCAGCAGCTTAGTTTTCCGGACAGGGAGTCCCTACGAGCAGTACTTC.